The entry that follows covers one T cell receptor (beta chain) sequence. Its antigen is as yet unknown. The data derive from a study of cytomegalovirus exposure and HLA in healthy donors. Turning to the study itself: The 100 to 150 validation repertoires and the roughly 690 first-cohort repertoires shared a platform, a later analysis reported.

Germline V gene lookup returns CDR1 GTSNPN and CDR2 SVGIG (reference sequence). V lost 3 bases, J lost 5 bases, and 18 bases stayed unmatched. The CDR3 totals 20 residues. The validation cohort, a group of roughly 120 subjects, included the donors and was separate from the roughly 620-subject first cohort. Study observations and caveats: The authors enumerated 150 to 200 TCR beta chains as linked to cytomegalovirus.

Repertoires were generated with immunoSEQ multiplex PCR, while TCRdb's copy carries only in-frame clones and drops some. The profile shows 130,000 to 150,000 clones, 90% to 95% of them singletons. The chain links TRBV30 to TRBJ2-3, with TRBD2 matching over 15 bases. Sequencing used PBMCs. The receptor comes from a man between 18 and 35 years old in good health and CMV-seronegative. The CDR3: CAWSGPPGLAGGMHRDTQYF. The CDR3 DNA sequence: TGTGCCTGGAGCGGACCTCCGGGACTAGCGGGGGGAATGCACAGAGATACGCAGTATTTT.